These T cell receptor beta chains were read from a single sample in a study of immune cell composition in non-small cell lung cancer. TCRdb's table, derived via immunoSEQ multiplex PCR, lists solely in-frame clones and lacks some. The table has just under 2,500 clones, about three quarters seen once; the top ten hold about 9.7%. The sequenced sample consisted of lung tumor tissue. The receptors here all came from a human donor with non-small cell lung cancer. The conserved cysteine and the conserved F or W are not part of the CDR3 here. The order of the fields is CDR3 protein, J gene, V gene.

CDR3: AWDGTGGNQPQH; J: TRBJ1-5; V: TRBV30
CDR3: ASSQTGAYGYT; J: TRBJ1-2; V: TRBV18
CDR3: ASSQDWGQVNTEAF; J: TRBJ1-1; V: TRBV4-2
CDR3: ASSGQGDGYT; J: TRBJ1-2; V: TRBV2
CDR3: ASSYLRLAGTGELF; J: TRBJ2-2; V: TRBV6-6
CDR3: ASSPLGGQGPSGANVLT; J: TRBJ2-6; V: TRBV18
CDR3: ASTPVPGQGYGFPYGYT; J: TRBJ1-2; V: TRBV19
CDR3: ARNREGYGYT; J: TRBJ1-2; V: TRBV30
CDR3: ASSLITVLDYGYT; J: TRBJ1-2; V: TRBV28
CDR3: ASSERAGWVLRYEQY; J: TRBJ2-7; V: TRBV2
CDR3: ASSLDSRPQETQY; J: TRBJ2-5; V: TRBV11-2
CDR3: SAGLAGQETQY; J: TRBJ2-5; V: TRBV29-1
CDR3: ASGGSGNTIY; J: TRBJ1-3; V: TRBV19
CDR3: ASSPSRASAYEQY; J: TRBJ2-7; V: TRBV18
CDR3: ASSFIPGDEGYGYT; J: TRBJ1-2; V: TRBV9
CDR3: ASSYMGPRGLGEAF; J: TRBJ1-1; V: TRBV28
CDR3: ATLDRATTYEQY; J: TRBJ2-7; V: TRBV28
CDR3: AWIEFETQY; J: TRBJ2-5; V: TRBV30
CDR3: ASSWGPNTGELF; J: TRBJ2-2; V: TRBV6-5
CDR3: ASSQEAGGPGNTIY; J: TRBJ1-3; V: TRBV4-3
CDR3: ASSPSPGDTEAF; J: TRBJ1-1; V: TRBV18
CDR3: ASSYGAWWEETQY; J: TRBJ2-5; V: TRBV6-6
CDR3: AWSGGGEGQPQH; J: TRBJ1-5; V: TRBV30
CDR3: ASSERGLTKF; J: TRBJ2-1; V: TRBV2
CDR3: ASSPGSGRAMNEQF; J: TRBJ2-1; V: TRBV4-3